The 12 T cell receptor beta chains listed next were all sequenced from one sample in a study of blood T cells in healthy people across ages. Sample-barcoded 5' priming and a J-beta primer mix drove a second PCR of about 6 to 12 cycles. TCRdb re-called the 5' RACE reads with MiXCR, one entry per CDR3 protein. The table has about a million distinct CDR3 sequences, roughly half seen once. Sample: blood. The origin of the receptors is a woman in her sixties in good health.

With respect to this clonotype: The limits of the CDR3 on the DNA are not certain, so only TCRdb's listed CDR3 is given. The chain joins TRBV7-9 to TRBJ2-6; the table's D call, TRBD1, has no DNA check behind it. Germline CDR1 and CDR2: SEHNR and FQNEAQ (reference sequence). The CDR3 comprises 19 residues, both ends counted. CDR3 sequence reads: CASSSTLGQGHSGANVLTF.

The J gene is TRBJ2-5, the V gene TRBV3-1; D is unclear. Gene TRBJ2-7 matches the end of the DNA better, so the J call may be wrong. The CDR3 runs to 13 residues. The V gene's germline CDR1 is LGHDT and CDR2 YNNKEL (reference sequence). CDR3 residues: CASSLTDRNEQYF. CDR3 coding DNA: TGTGCCAGCAGCCTCACGGACCGGAACGAGCAGTACTTC.

This clonotype was observed once. This chain links TRBV6-2 or TRBV6-3 with TRBJ2-3, with no clear D. The ends were cut back, 3 bases at V and 2 bases at J, with 12 bases in the middle. CDR3 size: 15 residues. Per germline, CDR1 MNHEY and CDR2 SVGEGT. CDR3 region: CASSYSTSNTDTQYF. Here the CDR3 DNA reads TGTGCCAGCAGTTATAGTACCTCTAACACAGATACGCAGTATTTT.

The chain joins TRBV27 to TRBJ2-1, with a tentative D call TRBD2 (6 bases). CDR1 MNHEY and CDR2 SMNVEV come from the germline V gene (reference sequence). This CDR3 is built from 16 residues. Trimming removed 3 bases from V and 8 bases from J, with 20 bases in between. Here the CDR3 reads CASSFNFGTGLYEQFF. CDR3 nucleotides: TGTGCCAGCAGTTTTAATTTTGGGACTGGCCTGTATGAGCAGTTCTTC.

The rearrangement uses TRBV4-1 and TRBJ2-5; TRBD1 matches at 11 bases. The J call may be in error: the DNA end matches TRBJ2-7 better. The germline CDR1 and CDR2 sequences are MGHRA and YSYEKL. The CDR3 contains 17 residues. CDR3 coding DNA: TGCGCCAGCAGCCAAGATGGGGGACAGGGGGAGTCCTACGAGCAGTACTTC. Translating gives CASSQDGGQGESYEQYF.

This clonotype has a single count. This chain connects TRBV20-1 to TRBJ2-5; a possible D gene is TRBD2 (5 bases). The assigned J gene may be wrong: the sequence end matches TRBJ2-7 better. CDR1 is DFQATT and CDR2 is SNEGSKA in the germline V gene (reference sequence). This CDR3 has 15 amino acids. The CDR3 region has the DNA TGCAGTGCTAGAGATCTCGGCAGCGGATCCAACGAGCAGTACTTC. This sequence encodes CSARDLGSGSNEQYF.

J is TRBJ2-5 and V is TRBV4-1; D gene ambiguous. Germline assignment: CDR1 MGHRA and CDR2 YSYEKL. V lost 2 bases to trimming and J lost 2 bases, with 12 bases between them. This CDR3 is built from 15 residues. The CDR3 DNA follows: TGCGCCAGCAGCCAAAGACCCACGTATCAAGAGACCCAGTACTTC. This gives the protein CASSQRPTYQETQYF.

The rearrangement links TRBV3-1 to TRBJ2-5; 9 bases line up with TRBD2. The CDR3 contains 14 residues. Germline lookup yields CDR1 LGHDT and CDR2 YNNKEL (reference sequence). V lost 7 bases and J lost 3; bases outside the gene matches: 6. DNA for the CDR3: TGTGCCAGCAACCCTCGGACTAGCGAAGAGACCCAGTACTTC. Its translation: CASNPRTSEETQYF.

The chain combines TRBV12-3 or TRBV12-4 with TRBJ1-2, with D possibly matching TRBD1 (5 bases). The CDR3 totals 14 residues. V was trimmed by 1 base and J by 5 bases, leaving 11 bases between them. Written as DNA, the CDR3 is TGTGCCAGCAGTTTAGTCGGTGCAGGGTATGGCTACACCTTC. The encoded protein is CASSLVGAGYGYTF.

V and J are TRBV28 and TRBJ2-3, with D perhaps matching TRBD2 (6 bases). The germline V gene encodes CDR1 MDHEN and CDR2 SYDVKM. CDR3 size: 13 residues. For the CDR3, the DNA is TGTGGCTGGCTGGCTAGCGGCACAGATACGCAGTATTTT. This sequence encodes CGWLASGTDTQYF.

This chain uses TRBV15 with TRBJ2-7; D ambiguous. This CDR3 is built from 13 residues. V was clipped by 1 base and J by 7 bases, with 11 bases between them. Germline lookup yields CDR1 LNHNV and CDR2 YYDKDF (reference sequence). The CDR3, as DNA: TGTGCCACCAGCAGAGGGGATTCCCATGAGCAGTACTTC. As protein: CATSRGDSHEQYF.

This clonotype was seen only a few times. The chain combines TRBV7-2 with TRBJ2-1; 8 nucleotides line up with TRBD2. The last part of the DNA fits TRBJ2-7 better; the J call may be wrong. CDR3 size: 15 residues. Germline loops: CDR1 SGHTA, CDR2 FQGNSA. The CDR3 reads CASRLSGSSYNEQYF. Written as DNA, the CDR3 is TGTGCCAGCAGACTAAGCGGGAGCTCCTACAATGAGCAGTACTTC.